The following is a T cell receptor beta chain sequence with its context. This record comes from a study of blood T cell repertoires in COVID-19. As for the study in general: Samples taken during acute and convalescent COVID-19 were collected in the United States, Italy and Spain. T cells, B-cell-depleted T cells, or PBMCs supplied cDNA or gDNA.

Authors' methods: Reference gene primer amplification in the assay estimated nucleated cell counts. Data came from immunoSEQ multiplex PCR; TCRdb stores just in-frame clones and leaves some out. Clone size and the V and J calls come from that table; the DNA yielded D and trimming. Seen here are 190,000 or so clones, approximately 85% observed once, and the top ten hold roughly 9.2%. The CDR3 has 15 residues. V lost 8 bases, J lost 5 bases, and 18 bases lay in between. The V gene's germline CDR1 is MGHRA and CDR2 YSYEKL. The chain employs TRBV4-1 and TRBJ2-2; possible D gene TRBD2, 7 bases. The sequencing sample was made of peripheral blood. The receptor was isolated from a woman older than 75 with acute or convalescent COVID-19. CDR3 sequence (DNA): TGCGCCAGCGGCGGGGGCTCCTCGGTTACCGGGGAGCTGTTTTTT. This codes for CASGGGSSVTGELFF.